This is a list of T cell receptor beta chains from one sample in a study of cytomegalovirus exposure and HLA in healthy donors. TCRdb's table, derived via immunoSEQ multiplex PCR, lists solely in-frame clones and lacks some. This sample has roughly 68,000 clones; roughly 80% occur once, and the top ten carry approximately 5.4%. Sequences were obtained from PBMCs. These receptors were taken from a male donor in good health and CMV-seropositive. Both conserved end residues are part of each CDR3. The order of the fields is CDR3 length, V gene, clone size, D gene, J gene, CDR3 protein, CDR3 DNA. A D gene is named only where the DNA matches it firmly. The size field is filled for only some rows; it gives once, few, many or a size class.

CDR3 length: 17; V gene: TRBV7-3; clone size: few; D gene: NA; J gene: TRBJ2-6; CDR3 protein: CASSLGVGASGANVLTF; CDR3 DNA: TGTGCCAGCAGCTTAGGGGTGGGGGCCTCTGGGGCCAACGTCCTGACTTTC
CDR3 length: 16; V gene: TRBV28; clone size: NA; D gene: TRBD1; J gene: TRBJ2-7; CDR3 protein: CASNYNRWTGPREQYF; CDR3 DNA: TGTGCCAGCAATTATAACCGGTGGACAGGGCCCCGGGAGCAGTACTTC
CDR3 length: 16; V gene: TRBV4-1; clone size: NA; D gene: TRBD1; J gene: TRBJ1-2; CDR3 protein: CASSRTDRAYNYGYTF; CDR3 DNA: TGCGCCAGCAGCCGGACCGACAGGGCATATAACTATGGCTACACCTTC
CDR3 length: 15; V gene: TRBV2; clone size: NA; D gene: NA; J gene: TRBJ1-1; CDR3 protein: CASSDWGDLNTEAFF; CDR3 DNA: TGTGCCAGCAGTGATTGGGGCGACCTGAACACTGAAGCTTTCTTT
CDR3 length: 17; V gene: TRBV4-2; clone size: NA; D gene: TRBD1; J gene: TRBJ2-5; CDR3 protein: CASSRTGGASRQETQYF; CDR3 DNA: TGTGCCAGCAGCCGGACAGGGGGCGCGAGTAGGCAAGAGACCCAGTACTTC
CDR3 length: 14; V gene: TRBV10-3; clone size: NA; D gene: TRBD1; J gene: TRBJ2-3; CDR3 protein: CAAAGTDKSTTQYF; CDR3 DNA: TGTGCCGCAGCAGGGACAGACAAGTCGACCACGCAGTATTTT
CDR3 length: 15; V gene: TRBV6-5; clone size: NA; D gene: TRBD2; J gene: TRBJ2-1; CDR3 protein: CASRPGGSAYNEQFF; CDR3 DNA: TGTGCCAGCAGACCCGGCGGGAGCGCCTACAATGAGCAGTTCTTC
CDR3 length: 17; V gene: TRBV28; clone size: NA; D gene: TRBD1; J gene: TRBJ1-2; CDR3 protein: CASSPRDRGQWDYGYTF; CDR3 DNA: TGTGCCAGCAGTCCAAGGGACAGGGGACAATGGGACTATGGCTACACCTTC
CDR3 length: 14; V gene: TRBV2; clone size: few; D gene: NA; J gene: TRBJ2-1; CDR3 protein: CASSEPGLYNEQFF; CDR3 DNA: TGTGCCAGCAGTGAGCCGGGACTTTACAATGAGCAGTTCTTC
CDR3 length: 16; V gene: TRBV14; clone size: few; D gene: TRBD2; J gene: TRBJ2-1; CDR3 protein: CASSQFGERGLGEQFF; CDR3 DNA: TGTGCCAGCAGCCAATTCGGAGAGCGGGGGCTGGGGGAGCAGTTCTTC
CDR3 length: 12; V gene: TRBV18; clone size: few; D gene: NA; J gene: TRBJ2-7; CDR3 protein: CASSPRRGEQYF; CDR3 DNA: TGTGCCAGCTCACCAAGGAGGGGCGAGCAGTACTTC
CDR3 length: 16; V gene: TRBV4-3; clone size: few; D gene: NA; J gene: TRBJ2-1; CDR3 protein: CASSSYQGLSYNEQFF; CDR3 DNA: TGCGCCAGCAGTTCGTATCAGGGGCTCTCCTACAATGAGCAGTTCTTC
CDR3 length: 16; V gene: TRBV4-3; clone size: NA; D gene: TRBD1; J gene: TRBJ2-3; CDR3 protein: CASSQVFGTGVDTQYF; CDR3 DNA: TGCGCCAGCAGCCAAGTATTTGGGACAGGGGTAGATACGCAGTATTTT
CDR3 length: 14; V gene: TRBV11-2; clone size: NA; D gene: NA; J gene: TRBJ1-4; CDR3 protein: CASSRWGFNEKLFF; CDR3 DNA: TGTGCCAGCAGCCGGTGGGGCTTTAATGAAAAACTGTTTTTT
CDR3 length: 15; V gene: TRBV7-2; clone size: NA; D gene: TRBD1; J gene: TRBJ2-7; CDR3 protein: CASSFRDRVIYEQYF; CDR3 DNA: TGTGCCAGCAGCTTCCGGGACAGGGTGATCTACGAGCAGTACTTC
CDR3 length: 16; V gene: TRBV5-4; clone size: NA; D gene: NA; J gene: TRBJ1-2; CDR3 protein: CASSLAYGTGIYGYTF; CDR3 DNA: TGTGCCAGCAGCTTGGCCTACGGTACAGGCATCTATGGCTACACCTTC
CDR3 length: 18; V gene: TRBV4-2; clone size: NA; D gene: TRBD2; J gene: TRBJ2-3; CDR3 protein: CASSQAAFQAGGGDTQYF; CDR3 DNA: TGTGCCAGCAGCCAAGCAGCCTTCCAAGCGGGGGGCGGAGATACGCAGTATTTT
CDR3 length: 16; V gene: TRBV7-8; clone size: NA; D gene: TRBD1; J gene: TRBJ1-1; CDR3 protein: CASSLGAGTGNTEAFF; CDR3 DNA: TGTGCCAGCAGCTTAGGGGCCGGGACAGGGAACACTGAAGCTTTCTTT
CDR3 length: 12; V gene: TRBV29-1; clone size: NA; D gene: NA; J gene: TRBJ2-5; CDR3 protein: CSVIRSQETQYF; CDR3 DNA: TGCAGCGTTATCAGGTCCCAAGAGACCCAGTACTTC
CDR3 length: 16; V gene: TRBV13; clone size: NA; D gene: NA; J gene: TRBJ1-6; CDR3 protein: CASSLAGGGYNSPLHF; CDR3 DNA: TGTGCCAGCAGCTTGGCGGGGGGGGGCTATAATTCACCCCTCCACTTT
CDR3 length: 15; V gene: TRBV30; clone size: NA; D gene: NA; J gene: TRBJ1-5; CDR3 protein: CAWSAGGGSNQPQHF; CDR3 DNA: TGTGCCTGGAGTGCCGGGGGTGGAAGCAATCAGCCCCAGCATTTT
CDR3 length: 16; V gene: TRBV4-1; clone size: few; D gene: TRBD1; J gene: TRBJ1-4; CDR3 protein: CASSPHRGQANEKLFF; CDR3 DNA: TGCGCCAGCAGCCCCCACCGGGGACAGGCTAATGAAAAACTGTTTTTT